The following is a T cell receptor beta chain sequence with its context. What it recognizes is unknown. Germline V CDR1 and CDR2: SNHLY, FYNNEI. The V and J ends lost 3 bases and 3 bases respectively, with 24 bases between them. CDR3 length equals 18 residues. The method was immunoSEQ multiplex PCR; TCRdb's version includes in-frame clones alone and lacks a portion of them. Here the sample spans fewer than 8,500 clones, roughly 75% being singletons. The data belong to a study of somatic mutations in cytotoxic T cells in rheumatoid arthritis. Study-wide findings and caveats: Researchers did not know the antigen targets of the expanded CD8+ clones. CD8+ T cells showed clonality that did not differ significantly between patients with rheumatoid arthritis and age-matched healthy controls.

The receptor comes from an adult with rheumatoid arthritis. The chain recombines TRBV2 with TRBJ2-7; D not certain. What was sequenced was CD8+ T cells sorted from blood. This chain's CDR3 is CASSEGYGSSLGDYEQYF. The CDR3 DNA reads TGTGCCAGCAGTGAGGGGTATGGATCCAGCCTGGGTGACTACGAGCAGTACTTC.